This entry lists 27 T cell receptor beta chains sequenced from one sample in a study of neurological immune-mediated disorders. As for time point: longitudinal time-point 2. TCRdb called the 5' RACE reads again in MiXCR, with one record for every CDR3 protein. The table has some 80,000 distinct CDR3 sequences, 5.8% seen once. The sequenced material came from PBMCs. The source is a woman aged 60-75 years with multiple sclerosis.

This clonotype was counted at least ten times. The chain uses TRBV3-1 and TRBJ1-2; D is uncertain. The CDR3 covers 12 residues. The germline V gene has CDR1 LGHDT and CDR2 YNNKEL (reference sequence). The ends were cut back, 1 base at V and 4 bases at J, with 4 bases in the middle. The CDR3 sequence: CASSQVSYGYTF. CDR3 nucleotides: TGTGCCAGCAGCCAAGTCAGCTATGGCTACACCTTC.

This clonotype was seen at least ten times. V usage is TRBV5-5 and J usage is TRBJ2-3, with D possibly called TRBD1 or TRBD2 (5 bases each). V lost 1 base and J 6 bases, leaving 9 bases between the germline ends. From germline, CDR1 is SGHKS and CDR2 YYEKEE (reference sequence). The CDR3 length is 13 residues. CDR3 in amino acids: CASSLMGVDTQYF. The CDR3 DNA sequence: TGTGCCAGCAGCTTGATGGGGGTGGATACGCAGTATTTT.

The chain is built from TRBV25-1 and TRBJ2-2; maybe TRBD2 (6 bases). The CDR3 covers 14 residues. V was cut by 6 bases and J by 6 bases, with 14 bases left in between. Looked up from germline, CDR1 is MGHDK and CDR2 is SYGVNS. The CDR3 loop reads CASSRSSGAGELFF. For the CDR3, the DNA is TGTGCCAGCAGCCGATCGTCGGGGGCCGGGGAGCTGTTTTTT. Using reference TRBV25-1 and TRBJ2-2 for the parts outside the CDR3, the full variable domain is EADIYQTPRYLVIGTGKKITLECSQTMGHDKMYWYQQDPGMELHLIHYSYGVNSTEKGDLSSESTVSRIRTEHFPLTLESARPSHTSQYLCASSRSSGAGELFFGEGSRLTVL.

This clonotype was counted ten times or more. Mismatch with germline at one junction end may stem from a read error. The chain has TRBV7-7 and TRBJ2-1; D may be TRBD1 (5 bases). CDR3 length: 14 residues. Looked up from germline, CDR1 is SSHAT and CDR2 is FNYEAQ (reference sequence). In DNA, the CDR3 is TGTGCTAGCAGCTTTTCAGGGTCCTACAATGAGCAGTTCTTC. It yields the protein CASSFSGSYNEQFF.

Ten or more counts support this clonotype. V is TRBV5-1 and J is TRBJ1-6; D gene ambiguous. V shed 0 bases and J shed 1 base, with 2 bases lying between them. The V gene's germline CDR1 is SGHRS and CDR2 YFSETQ. The CDR3 covers 14 residues. The CDR3 loop is CASSLESYNSPLHF. The CDR3 region has the DNA TGCGCCAGCAGCTTGGAATCCTATAATTCACCCCTCCACTTT.

This clonotype was picked up a small number of times. The V call is TRBV29-1, the J call TRBJ1-1, with TRBD1 as a possible D gene (5 bases). This CDR3 comprises 13 residues. From germline, CDR1 is SQVTM and CDR2 ANQGSEA. Trimming stripped 1 base from V and 4 bases from J, with 10 bases between. The chain's CDR3 is CSVEGGTVTEAFF. CDR3 nucleotides: TGCAGCGTTGAAGGAGGGACCGTCACTGAAGCTTTCTTT. Based on the CDR3 plus reference TRBV29-1 and TRBJ1-1, the full variable domain is SAVISQKPSRDICQRGTSLTIQCQVDSQVTMMFWYRQQPGQSLTLIATANQGSEATYESGFVIDKFPISRPNLTFSTLTVSNMSPEDSSIYLCSVEGGTVTEAFFGQGTRLTVV.

This clonotype was seen only a few times. This sequence joins TRBV12-3 or TRBV12-4 and TRBJ2-5; TRBD2 matches 11 bases. Germline trimming cut 1 base from V and 6 bases from J; bases unmatched to any gene: 7. The CDR3 length is 16 residues. CDR3 protein: CASSLGGLAARQTQYF. In nucleotides, the CDR3 is TGTGCCAGCAGTTTAGGGGGACTAGCGGCTCGACAGACCCAGTACTTC.

This clonotype was detected many times. The V gene is TRBV7-8, the J gene TRBJ1-2; D is uncertain. CDR1 and CDR2 from the germline V gene are SGHVS and FQNEAQ. The CDR3 sequence is 12 residues long. Trimming left V 1 base short and J 7 bases short, with 7 bases between. CDR3 protein: CASSLGSSGYTF. In DNA, the CDR3 is TGTGCCAGCAGCTTAGGATCTAGTGGCTACACCTTC.

This clonotype was counted between two and nine times. The chain uses TRBV7-8 and TRBJ2-1; TRBD2 matches 12 bases. Per germline, CDR1 SGHVS and CDR2 FQNEAQ. The CDR3 totals 16 residues. After removal of 0 bases from V and 8 bases from J, the junction contained 5 bases not matched to a gene. Here the CDR3 reads CASSLAASGGADEQFF. Written as DNA, the CDR3 is TGTGCCAGCAGCTTAGCTGCTAGCGGGGGGGCCGATGAGCAGTTCTTC.

There are many counts of this clonotype. The chain links TRBV12-3 or TRBV12-4 to TRBJ1-1; no clear D gene. V was shortened by 2 bases and J by 4 bases, with 8 bases between the two germline ends. This CDR3 is 13 amino acids long. This CDR3 is CASSLPRSTEAFF. The CDR3, as DNA: TGTGCCAGCAGTTTACCGCGGAGCACTGAAGCTTTCTTT.

This clonotype has ten or more counts. This chain joins TRBV5-1 and TRBJ1-2, with D possibly being TRBD1 (5 bases). V shed 5 bases and J shed 3 bases, with 11 bases lying between them. Germline CDR1 SGHRS, CDR2 YFSETQ. The CDR3 extends over 13 amino acids. The CDR3 DNA is TGCGCCAGCAGAATGGGGCTCGACTATGGCTACACCTTC. Encoded protein: CASRMGLDYGYTF.

The sample holds many counts of this clonotype. The rearrangement links TRBV6-1 to TRBJ1-4, with 8 bases fitting TRBD1. V lost 6 bases, J lost 6 bases, and 6 bases stayed unmatched. Per germline, CDR1 MNHNS and CDR2 SASEGT. CDR3 size: 14 residues. CDR3 bases: TGTGCCAGCAGCGAGGACAGGGCGGATGAAAAACTGTTTTTT. This encodes CASSEDRADEKLFF.

This clonotype was seen repeatedly, ten times or more. V and J are TRBV20-1 and TRBJ1-2, with D unclear. The ends were cut back, 3 bases at V and 4 bases at J, with 18 bases in the middle. The CDR3 spans 15 residues. The germline V gene encodes CDR1 DFQATT and CDR2 SNEGSKA (reference sequence). CDR3 residues: CSASVSRPGSYGYTF. The CDR3 coding sequence is TGCAGTGCTAGTGTCTCCAGGCCGGGCAGCTATGGCTACACCTTC.

This clonotype was detected many times. V is TRBV20-1 and J is TRBJ1-2; TRBD1 matches 9 bases. The V gene's germline CDR1 is DFQATT and CDR2 SNEGSKA (reference sequence). The CDR3 extends over 15 amino acids. Trimming took 2 bases from V and 7 from J; bases not matched to a gene: 11. The CDR3 loop reads CSARTHPGQGFGYTF. The CDR3 DNA sequence: TGCAGTGCTAGAACTCACCCGGGACAGGGTTTTGGCTACACCTTC.

In its sample, this clonotype was seen a few times. The gene calls are TRBV9 and TRBJ1-1, with D unresolved. V lost 4 bases and J lost 1, with 20 bases in between. This CDR3 is 17 amino acids long. Germline-derived CDR1 and CDR2 are SGDLS and YYNGEE. The CDR3 DNA follows: TGTGCCAGCAGCCCGAAAGGAGACGGCTTGTGGAACACTGAAGCTTTCTTT. Translated, it gives CASSPKGDGLWNTEAFF.

This chain links TRBV14 with TRBJ1-1; TRBD1 agrees at 8 bases. This CDR3 has 15 residues. Trimming removed 4 bases from V and 5 bases from J; junction bases left unmatched: 9. The germline gives CDR1 SGHDN, CDR2 FVKESK. The CDR3 loop reads CASSRRTGPVTEAFF. DNA of the CDR3: TGTGCCAGCAGCCGTCGGACAGGGCCGGTAACTGAAGCTTTCTTT.

This clonotype was seen repeatedly, ten times or more. The V and J genes are TRBV5-1 and TRBJ2-5, with D perhaps matching TRBD2 (7 bases). This CDR3 comprises 14 residues. Germline CDR1 and CDR2: SGHRS and YFSETQ. V dropped 4 bases and J dropped 5 bases, with 15 bases sitting between them. In nucleotides, the CDR3 is TGCGCCAGCAGCATCGGGGGGCCCCAGGAGACCCAGTACTTC. Translating gives CASSIGGPQETQYF.

In its sample, this clonotype was seen many times. V gene TRBV6-6 combines with J gene TRBJ1-1; 7 bases match TRBD1. Germline values: CDR1 MNHNY, CDR2 SVGAGI (reference sequence). This CDR3 is built from 17 residues. The trim removed 4 bases at V and 0 bases at J, leaving 11 bases unmatched. CDR3: CASSSRQGPLMNTEAFF. CDR3 nucleotide sequence: TGTGCCAGCAGTTCAAGACAGGGCCCGCTTATGAACACTGAAGCTTTCTTT.

There are many counts of this clonotype. The rearrangement links TRBV9 to TRBJ2-5, with a tentative D call TRBD2 (6 bases). V was trimmed by 0 bases and J by 1 base, leaving 10 bases between them. CDR1 and CDR2 (germline): SGDLS, YYNGEE. The length of the CDR3 is 15 residues. CDR3 region: CASSVGRGTQETQYF. The DNA for the CDR3 is TGTGCCAGCAGCGTAGGCCGGGGGACCCAAGAGACCCAGTACTTC.

Ten or more counts support this clonotype. This chain joins TRBV15 and TRBJ2-3, with D unresolved. V lost 1 base and J lost 2, with 13 bases in between. The germline V gene encodes CDR1 LNHNV and CDR2 YYDKDF (reference sequence). This CDR3 is built from 16 residues. The CDR3 sequence: CATSRASTANTDTQYF. DNA for the CDR3: TGTGCCACCAGCAGAGCTAGTACGGCTAACACAGATACGCAGTATTTT.

This clonotype was seen ten or more times. The rearrangement links TRBV28 to TRBJ2-1; TRBD2 agrees at 8 bases. V lost 6 bases, J lost 5 bases, and 9 bases stayed unmatched. This CDR3 has 15 residues. The V gene's germline CDR1 is MDHEN and CDR2 SYDVKM. The CDR3 sequence: CASRSGGGLNNEQFF. The CDR3 bases are TGTGCCAGCAGGTCTGGCGGGGGGCTCAACAATGAGCAGTTCTTC.

This clonotype was recorded many times. The chain has TRBV25-1 and TRBJ1-6; no firm D call. Trimming removed 6 bases from V and 9 bases from J, with 9 bases in between. Germline-derived CDR1 and CDR2 are MGHDK and SYGVNS. There are 12 residues in the CDR3. CDR3 residues: CASSSGVSPLHF. In DNA form, the CDR3 reads TGTGCCAGCAGCTCGGGAGTTTCACCCCTCCACTTT.

This clonotype was seen many times. The gene calls are TRBV29-1 and TRBJ2-4; D unresolved. This CDR3 comprises 13 residues. The germline V and J ends were trimmed by 5 bases and 1 base, with 9 bases remaining between them. Germline V gene data show CDR1 as SQVTM and CDR2 as ANQGSEA. CDR3 DNA: TGCAGCGTTATTGGATCTGCCAAAAACATTCAGTACTTC. It yields the protein CSVIGSAKNIQYF.

As concerns this clonotype: Germline is not matched at one junction end, which may reflect a read error. The gene calls are TRBV3-1 and TRBJ1-1; D may be TRBD1 (5 bases). CDR3 length equals 12 residues. CDR1 and CDR2 (germline): LGHDT, YNNKEL (reference sequence). CDR3 in amino acids: CASSLADRDAFF. The CDR3 DNA reads as TGCGCCAGCAGCTTGGCTGACAGAGACGCTTTCTTT.

This clonotype was observed many times. This chain joins TRBV15 and TRBJ2-5, with 7 bases aligning to TRBD1. Germline V gives CDR1 LNHNV, CDR2 YYDKDF (reference sequence). V lost 1 base, J lost 4 bases, and 3 bases stayed unmatched. This CDR3 contains 14 residues. The CDR3 region has the DNA TGTGCCACCAGCAGAGGACAGGGTGGAGAGACCCAGTACTTC. It codes for CATSRGQGGETQYF. Full variable domain (rest looked up from reference TRBV15 and TRBJ2-5): DAMVIQNPRYQVTQFGKPVTLSCSQTLNHNVMYWYQQKSSQAPKLLFHYYDKDFNNEADTPDNFQSRRPNTSFCFLDIRSPGLGDTAMYLCATSRGQGGETQYFGPGTRLLVL.

This clonotype was recorded many times. The CDR3 region is CASSSGLAEYEQYF. DNA of the CDR3: TGCGCCAGCAGCTCCGGACTAGCGGAGTACGAGCAGTACTTC. This rearrangement joins TRBV5-1 to TRBJ2-7, with 10 positions matching TRBD2. Per germline, CDR1 SGHRS and CDR2 YFSETQ. With 3 bases clipped from V and 4 bases from J, the junction kept 4 bases outside the gene matches. The CDR3 loop spans 14 amino acids.

This clonotype was counted a few times. The chain couples TRBV5-1 to TRBJ2-7; 9 bases are a match to TRBD1. Germline CDR1 SGHRS, CDR2 YFSETQ. Trimming took 2 bases from V and 2 from J; bases not matched to a gene: 8. CDR3 length: 16 residues. The DNA of the CDR3 is TGCGCCAGCAGCTTCGAACCCGGGACAGGGCCCTACGAGCAGTACTTC. Translated, it gives CASSFEPGTGPYEQYF.